These 6 T cell receptor beta chains share one sample of origin, sequenced in a study of human T cells and chemical hapten exposure. Time point described: pre-sensitization, week 0. This sample's treatment: therapeutic diphenylcyclopropenone sensitization with weekly scalp DPC. MiXCR, applied by TCRdb to the RACE reads, yields one record per CDR3 protein. The data contain fewer than 350,000 distinct CDR3 sequences, almost 8% of them seen just once; the ten biggest clones take up 1.2%. The sample consisted of whole blood, taken in connection with sensitization to the hapten diphenylcyclopropenone (DPC). These TCRs come from a man between 18 and 35 years old with alopecia areata. Some clones in this sample may be carry-over from other donors' samples.

This clonotype occurred many times. The rearrangement joins TRBV7-2 to TRBJ2-4; no definite D call. Trimming took off 2 bases at V and 3 bases at J, with 11 bases between the two ends. The germline gives CDR1 SGHTA, CDR2 FQGNSA. The CDR3 extends over 15 amino acids. Here the CDR3 DNA reads TGTGCCAGCAGCTTAAGTAGGGCTGGCAAAAACATTCAGTACTTC. Residues: CASSLSRAGKNIQYF.

This rearrangement joins TRBV20-1 to TRBJ2-3, with D possibly being TRBD2 (5 bases). V was cut by 5 bases and J by 6 bases, with 18 bases left in between. The CDR3 is 14 residues long. Germline V gene sequence: CDR1 DFQATT, CDR2 SNEGSKA (reference sequence). As DNA, the CDR3 is TGCAGTGCTGCCCCGGGATCCATCAGCGATACGCAGTATTTT. Its translation: CSAAPGSISDTQYF.

The chain combines TRBV6-1 with TRBJ2-7; D call uncertain. Germline V gene lookup returns CDR1 MNHNS and CDR2 SASEGT. The CDR3 totals 13 residues. V was clipped by 3 bases and J by 2 bases, with 8 bases between them. The CDR3 region has the DNA TGTGCCAGCAGTGAGACACGGACCTACGAGCAGTACGTC. This translates into CASSETRTYEQYV.

This clonotype was seen more than once but under ten times. J is TRBJ2-5 and V is TRBV7-6; maybe TRBD1 (6 bases). The CDR3 contains 15 residues. Germline V gene data show CDR1 as SGHVS and CDR2 as FNYEAQ. V dropped 1 base and J dropped 5 bases, with 14 bases sitting between them. This CDR3 reads CASSLESGERETQYF. CDR3 DNA: TGTGCCAGCAGCTTAGAGTCAGGGGAGAGGGAGACCCAGTACTTC.

Of note for this clonotype: A junction end diverges from the germline sequence, so it may reflect a read error. The chain joins TRBV7-9 to TRBJ1-1; weak D call: TRBD1 (5 bases). The germline CDR1 and CDR2 sequences are SEHNR and FQNEAQ (reference sequence). This CDR3 has 14 residues. CDR3 DNA: TGTGCCAGCAGCTCGGAGGGACCAGGGACCGCTCTCTTATTT. This codes for CASSSEGPGTALLF.

The V gene is TRBV27, the J gene TRBJ1-2, with TRBD1 identical over 8 bases. Germline V gene data show CDR1 as MNHEY and CDR2 as SMNVEV (reference sequence). V shed 4 bases and J 1 base; nucleotides not matched to a gene: 8. The CDR3 has 16 amino acids. CDR3 DNA sequence: TGTGCCAGCAGTTCGCGGACAGGGAATATTAACTATGGCTACACCTTC. Its translation: CASSSRTGNINYGYTF.